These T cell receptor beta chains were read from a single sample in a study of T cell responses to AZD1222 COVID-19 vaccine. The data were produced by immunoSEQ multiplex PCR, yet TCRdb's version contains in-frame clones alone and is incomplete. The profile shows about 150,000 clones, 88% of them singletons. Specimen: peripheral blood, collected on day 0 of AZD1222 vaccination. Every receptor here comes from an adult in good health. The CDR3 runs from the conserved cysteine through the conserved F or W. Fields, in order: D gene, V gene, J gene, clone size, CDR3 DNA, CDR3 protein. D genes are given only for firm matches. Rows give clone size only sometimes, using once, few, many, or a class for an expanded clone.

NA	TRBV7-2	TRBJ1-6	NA	TGTGCCAGCAGCTTAAGTGGTTACAATTCACCCCTCCACTTT	CASSLSGYNSPLHF
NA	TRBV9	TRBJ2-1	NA	TGTGCCAGCAGCGTCCGACAGGAGATCTCCTACAATGAGCAGTTCTTC	CASSVRQEISYNEQFF
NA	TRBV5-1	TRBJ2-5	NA	TGCGCCAGCAGCTTGGGGGCAAAAGAGACCCAGTACTTC	CASSLGAKETQYF
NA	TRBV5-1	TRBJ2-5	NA	TGCGCCAGCAGCGCCGGGAAGGAGACCCAGTACTTC	CASSAGKETQYF
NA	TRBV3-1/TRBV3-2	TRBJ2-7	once	TGTGCCAGCAGCCAACGATGGGAGTACGAGCAGTACTTC	CASSQRWEYEQYF
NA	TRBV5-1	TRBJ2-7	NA	TGCGCCAGCAGCTCGGGAGGACAGTACAACGAGCAGTACTTC	CASSSGGQYNEQYF
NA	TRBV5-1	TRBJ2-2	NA	TGCGCCAGCAGCTTGGTTGGAGGGATGGGCGGGGAGCTGTTTTTT	CASSLVGGMGGELFF
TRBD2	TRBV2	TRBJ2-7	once	TGTGCCAGCAGTATTCTCGAGGCTAGCGGGGGCCTACCCTACGAGCAGTACTTC	CASSILEASGGLPYEQYF
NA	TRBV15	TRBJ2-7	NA	TGTGCCACCAGCGGAAGCTTACAGGGCTACGAGCAGTACTTC	CATSGSLQGYEQYF
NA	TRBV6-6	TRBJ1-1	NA	TGTGCCAGCAGTATGACAGGGAACACTGAAGCTTTCTTT	CASSMTGNTEAFF
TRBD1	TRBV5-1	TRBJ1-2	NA	TGCGCCAGCAGAGCGGGACAGTCAGAGGACTATGGCTACACCTTC	CASRAGQSEDYGYTF
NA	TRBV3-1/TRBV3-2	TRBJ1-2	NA	TGTGCCAGCAGCCAAGTAGATACCTATGGCTACACCTTC	CASSQVDTYGYTF
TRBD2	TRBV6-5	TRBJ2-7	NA	TGTGCCAGCAGTTACGGGGCTAGCGGGGAGTACGAGCAGTACTTC	CASSYGASGEYEQYF
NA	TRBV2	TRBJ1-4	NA	TGTGCCAGCAGTCTGGGAGTGGGTGAAAAACTGTTTTTT	CASSLGVGEKLFF
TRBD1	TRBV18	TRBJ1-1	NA	TGTGCCAGCTCACCGGGGAGGCAGGGGGGCCCTGAAGCTTTCTTT	CASSPGRQGGPEAFF
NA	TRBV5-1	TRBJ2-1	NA	TGCGCCAGCTTCCCCTCCGGGGGCAATGAGCAGTTCTTC	CASFPSGGNEQFF
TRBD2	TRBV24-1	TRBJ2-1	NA	TGTGCCACCAGTGATTCGGGGGGCAATGAGCAGTTCTTC	CATSDSGGNEQFF
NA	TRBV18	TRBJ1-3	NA	TGTGCCAGCTCACCGCCAGGTCGAAACACCATATATTTT	CASSPPGRNTIYF
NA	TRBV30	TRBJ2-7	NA	TGTGCCTTCCGGACCTACGAGCAGTACTTC	CAFRTYEQYF
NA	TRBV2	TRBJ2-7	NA	TGTGCCAGCAGTGACCTAGGCCCCTCCTACGAGCAGTACTTC	CASSDLGPSYEQYF
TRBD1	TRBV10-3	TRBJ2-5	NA	TGTGCCATCAGTTCACCGGGACAGGGGTTGGAGACCCAGTACTTC	CAISSPGQGLETQYF
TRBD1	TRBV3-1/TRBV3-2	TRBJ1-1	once	TGTGCCAGCAGCCCCCGGGACAGGGGAAGTCCTGAAGCTTTCTTT	CASSPRDRGSPEAFF
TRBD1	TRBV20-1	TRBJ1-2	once	TGCATGAGGACAGGGGACTATGGCTACACCTTC	CMRTGDYGYTF
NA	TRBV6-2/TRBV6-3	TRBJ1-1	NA	TGTGCCAGCAGCAGGGGTTGGCCTGAAGCTTTCTTT	CASSRGWPEAFF
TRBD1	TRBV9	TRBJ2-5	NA	TGTGCCAGCAGCGTAGCCGGGACAGGCGGCCAAGAGACCCAGTACTTC	CASSVAGTGGQETQYF
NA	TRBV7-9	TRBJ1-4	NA	TGTGCCAGCAGCTTAATCTTGTGGGGGGCGGTTGAAAAACTGTTTTTT	CASSLILWGAVEKLFF
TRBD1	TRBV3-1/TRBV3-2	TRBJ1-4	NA	TGTGCCAGCAGCCAAGATAGCCAGGGGGCACCTAATGAAAAACTGTTTTTT	CASSQDSQGAPNEKLFF
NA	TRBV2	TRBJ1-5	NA	TGTGCCAGCAGTGTTGCACTCACGGGGAATCAGCCCCAGCATTTT	CASSVALTGNQPQHF
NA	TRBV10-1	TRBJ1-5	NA	TGCGCCAGCAGAGGGACAATGGGAGGTGAGGGGCAGCCCCAGCATTTT	CASRGTMGGEGQPQHF
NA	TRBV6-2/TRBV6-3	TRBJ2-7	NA	TGTGCCAGCAGCCCGACGGATTCCTACGAGCAGTACTTC	CASSPTDSYEQYF